The next 5 T cell receptor beta chains were all read from a single sample in a study of T cells in Graves' hyperthyroidism and ophthalmopathy. Amplified TCR beta CDR3 regions came from RNA transcripts. Carried out on the TCR CDR3, a first-round RT-PCR used the HTBI primer set. From the multiplex PCR reads, TCRdb called clonotypes with MiXCR, one entry per CDR3 protein. Of about 290,000 distinct CDR3 sequences in the sample, more than 10% were seen once. The sequenced sample was blood. These TCRs come from a woman aged 30 to 39 with Graves' hyperthyroidism that later progressed to Graves' ophthalmopathy.

This clonotype was detected ten times or more. This sequence joins TRBV2 and TRBJ2-7, with 14 bases that match TRBD2. Germline V gene lookup returns CDR1 SNHLY and CDR2 FYNNEI. This CDR3 is built from 15 residues. Losses at the gene ends were 6 bases for V and 0 bases for J; bases not matched to a gene: 1. Here the CDR3 DNA reads TGTGCCAGCAGGGGGACTAGCGGGAGCTCCTACGAGCAGTACTTC. It codes for CASRGTSGSSYEQYF. Drawing the rest from reference TRBV2 and TRBJ2-7, the complete variable domain is EPEVTQTPSHQVTQMGQEVILRCVPISNHLYFYWYRQILGQKVEFLVSFYNNEISEKSEIFDDQFSVERPDGSNFTLKIRSTKLEDSAMYFCASRGTSGSSYEQYFGPGTRLTVT.

V and J are TRBV29-1 and TRBJ2-7; D is perhaps TRBD1 or TRBD2 (5 bases each). The germline V gene has CDR1 SQVTM and CDR2 ANQGSEA. The CDR3 is made up of 14 amino acids. Trimming stripped 0 bases from V and 0 bases from J, with 9 bases between. The DNA for the CDR3 is TGCAGCGTTGAAGAGGACGGGGCCTCCTACGAGCAGTACTTC. The encoded protein is CSVEEDGASYEQYF.

This clonotype was counted ten times or more. The chain couples TRBV5-8 to TRBJ2-3, with 9 nucleotides matching TRBD2. The germline V gene encodes CDR1 SGHTS and CDR2 YDEGEE. The J segment lost 2 bases and the V segment lost 0 bases, leaving 4 bases of the junction unmatched. This CDR3 spans 16 amino acids. The CDR3 coding sequence is TGTGCCAGCAGCTTGGAGGCTAGCGGGAACACAGATACGCAGTATTTT. Its translation is CASSLEASGNTDTQYF.

This clonotype was recorded only once. V and J are TRBV13 and TRBJ1-2, with 7 bases fitting TRBD1. Germline V gene lookup returns CDR1 PRHDT and CDR2 FYEKMQ (reference sequence). CDR3 length: 15 amino acids. J gave up 0 bases and V 7 bases, and 8 bases lay outside the gene matches. The CDR3 protein is CASTRQGEANYGYTF. CDR3 coding DNA: TGTGCCAGCACCAGACAGGGAGAGGCTAACTATGGCTACACCTTC.

This clonotype was detected many times. The DNA for the CDR3 is TGTGCCAGTAGTACCCGGGACAGGGGTAGCGATGAGCAGTTCTTC. It yields the protein CASSTRDRGSDEQFF. V is TRBV19 and J is TRBJ2-1, with 10 bases lining up with TRBD1. Trimming took 4 bases from V and 8 from J; bases not matched to a gene: 8. The length of the CDR3 is 15 residues. CDR1 is LNHDA, CDR2 SQIVND, per germline (reference sequence).